This TCR beta chain is drawn from a study of T cell responses to AZD1222 COVID-19 vaccine. Concerning this clone: Its antigen is unknown.

Only in-frame clones appear in the TCRdb table, and some are missing; sequencing was by immunoSEQ multiplex PCR. The profile shows some 120,000 clones, roughly 88% of them singletons. Germline CDR1 is SGHRS and CDR2 is YFSETQ. Trimming took off 0 bases at V and 0 bases at J, with 12 bases between the two ends. The CDR3 spans 16 residues. Notes on the study in general: Vaccine-associated CD4 TCRs spanned spike, dominant at 160-218 and 743-854. Females made up more of the donors, who were largely white British, and clonal diversity may have come out too low. Recipients of two AZD1222 doses showed rising Spike-specific TCR breadth and depth. It was only after the peak T cell response that any repertoires were sampled.

The clonotype originates from an adult in good health. Sequences were derived from peripheral blood, sampled on day 0 of AZD1222 vaccination. V is TRBV5-1 and J is TRBJ1-1; unclear D gene. CDR3 nucleotides: TGCGCCAGCAGCTTGGGGGTATCTCCGATGAACACTGAAGCTTTCTTT. Amino acids: CASSLGVSPMNTEAFF.